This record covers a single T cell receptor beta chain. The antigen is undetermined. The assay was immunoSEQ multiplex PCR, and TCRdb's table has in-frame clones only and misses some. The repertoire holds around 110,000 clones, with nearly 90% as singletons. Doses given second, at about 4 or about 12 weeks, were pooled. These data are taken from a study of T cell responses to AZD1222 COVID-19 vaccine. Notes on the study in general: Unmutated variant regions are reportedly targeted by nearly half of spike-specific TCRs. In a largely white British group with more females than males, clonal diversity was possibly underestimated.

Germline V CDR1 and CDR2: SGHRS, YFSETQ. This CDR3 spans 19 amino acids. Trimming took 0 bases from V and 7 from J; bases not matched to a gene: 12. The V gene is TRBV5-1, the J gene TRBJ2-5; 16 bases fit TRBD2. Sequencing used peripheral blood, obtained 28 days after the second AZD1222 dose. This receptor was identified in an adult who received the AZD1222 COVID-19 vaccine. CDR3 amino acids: CASSLGKRGTSGGAGTQYF. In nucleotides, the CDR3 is TGCGCCAGCAGCTTGGGAAAGCGTGGGACTAGCGGGGGGGCCGGGACCCAGTACTTC.